This TCR beta chain was documented in a study of blood T cell repertoires in COVID-19. On the study more broadly: Whether acute or convalescent, the COVID-19 samples came from the United States, Italy and Spain.

Original methodology: Nucleated cell counts were estimated from reference gene primer amplification. Data came from immunoSEQ multiplex PCR; TCRdb stores just in-frame clones and leaves some out. V, J and clone size were drawn from that table, and D and trimming were deduced from the DNA. Among 260,000 or so clones, approximately 80% were seen once, and the ten largest hold about 4.8%. This clone was observed a single time. J was trimmed by 12 bases and V by 4 bases; bases with no gene match: 7. Germline V lookup: CDR1 MNHEY, CDR2 SVGAGI. The CDR3 totals 12 residues. Sequencing input: peripheral blood. The rearrangement uses TRBV6-5 and TRBJ2-3, with 7 bases aligning to TRBD1. This sequence originates from a woman in her seventies with acute or convalescent COVID-19. In nucleotides, the CDR3 is TGTGCCAGCAGTTCAATAACAGGGGTACAGTATTTT. Translated, it gives CASSSITGVQYF.